This T cell receptor beta chain was sequenced during a study of shared clonotypes between healthy human individuals. Unsorted PBMC contributed 250 to 350 ng DNA, approximately 33,000 T cell genomes, to each replicate PCR. Profiled with immunoSEQ multiplex PCR; TCRdb holds only in-frame clones, not every one. The sample includes about 490,000 clones, 79% of them seen just once. The germline V gene has CDR1 SGHNT and CDR2 YYREEE (reference sequence). V was pared by 3 bases and J by 5 bases, with 12 bases between. CDR3 length equals 13 residues. The V gene is TRBV5-4, the J gene TRBJ2-7, with no clear D. Input material: PBMCs. This clonotype was sampled from a woman between 35 and 50 years old in good health. Some clones in this sample may be carry-over from other donors' samples. The CDR3 loop reads CASSWRSSDEQYF. DNA for the CDR3: TGTGCCAGCAGCTGGCGGTCCTCTGACGAGCAGTACTTC.